The 10 T cell receptor beta chains reported below all come from one sample, sequenced in a study of regulatory and conventional T cells in RAG deficiency. Here immunoSEQ multiplex PCR was the method, and the copy in TCRdb shows in-frame clones only, minus some. This sample yields approximately 28,000 clones, of which around 96% are seen a single time; around 0.2% belongs to the top ten. Conventional CD4+ T cells were sorted from blood as CD25-low CD127-high cells. The sample was also linked to a second study, of regulatory T cells. As that report states: The primer mix had 52 TRBV and 13 TRBJ primers.

The sample taken for sequencing was CD25- CD4+ T cells sorted from blood. These receptor sequences come from a human donor in good health.

The chain recombines TRBV6-1 with TRBJ1-1; 9 positions agree with TRBD1. With 9 bases clipped from V and 0 bases from J, the junction kept 5 bases outside the gene matches. Germline V gene data show CDR1 as MNHNS and CDR2 as SASEGT. The CDR3 is 14 residues long. The chain's CDR3 is CASGTGYVNTEAFF. CDR3 sequence (DNA): TGTGCCAGTGGGACAGGGTACGTGAACACTGAAGCTTTCTTT.

The chain carries TRBV30 and TRBJ2-6; TRBD1 might be the D (5 bases). V lost 1 base to trimming and J lost 0 bases, with 13 bases between them. Germline V gene sequence: CDR1 GTSNPN, CDR2 SVGIG (reference sequence). The CDR3 has 17 amino acids. CDR3 protein: CAWSAPGYSSGANVLTF. The CDR3 DNA reads as TGTGCCTGGAGTGCTCCAGGGTATTCCTCTGGGGCCAACGTCCTGACTTTC.

This rearrangement joins TRBV6-5 to TRBJ2-3; D gene ambiguous. V was trimmed by 10 bases and J by 1 base, leaving 15 bases between them. This CDR3 spans 14 amino acids. Germline V gives CDR1 MNHEY, CDR2 SVGAGI. The CDR3 DNA follows: TGTGCCACCGGTCAAGCCATGGGCACAGATACGCAGTATTTT. Translated, it gives CATGQAMGTDTQYF.

The J gene is TRBJ1-2, the V gene TRBV6-5, with 8 nucleotides matching TRBD1. J was trimmed by 8 bases and V by 8 bases; bases with no gene match: 10. CDR3 length equals 13 residues. The germline V gene encodes CDR1 MNHEY and CDR2 SVGAGI. CDR3 loop: CASLGSGTGGYTF. DNA of the CDR3: TGTGCCAGCCTGGGATCCGGGACAGGCGGCTACACCTTC.

This chain links TRBV11-3 with TRBJ2-5; 7 positions agree with TRBD2. This CDR3 is 15 amino acids long. The V segment lost 1 base and the J segment 5 bases; nucleotides outside the gene matches: 7. Per germline, CDR1 SGHNT and CDR2 YENEEA. The chain's CDR3 is CASSLAGGVWETQYF. The CDR3 DNA reads as TGTGCCAGCAGCTTAGCGGGGGGAGTTTGGGAGACCCAGTACTTC.

This clone was detected only once. The chain combines TRBV10-1 with TRBJ2-3, with D maybe TRBD1 (6 bases). V dropped 4 bases and J dropped 2 bases, with 19 bases sitting between them. The germline V gene encodes CDR1 WNHNN and CDR2 SYGVQD (reference sequence). This CDR3 spans 17 amino acids. CDR3 loop: CASSAGQSKDFTDTQYF. The CDR3 DNA follows: TGCGCCAGCAGTGCTGGACAGTCTAAAGACTTCACAGATACGCAGTATTTT.

With respect to this clone: Germline and junction disagree at one end, which may indicate a read error. Different DNA sequences within this sample yield the same CDR3. The chain uses TRBV5-1 and TRBJ1-6; D might be TRBD1 (6 bases). CDR1 is SGHRS, CDR2 YFSETQ, per germline. The CDR3 is 16 amino acids. The CDR3 sequence is CASSSQSGTSDSPLHF. The DNA of the CDR3 is TGCGCCAGCAGCTCCCAGTCGGGGACAAGCGATTCCCCCCTCCACTTT.

V and J are TRBV28 and TRBJ1-2; D is undetermined. V lost 4 bases, J lost 1 base, and 7 bases lay in between. The germline V gene has CDR1 MDHEN and CDR2 SYDVKM. The CDR3 totals 13 residues. The CDR3 spells CASSSRVNYGYTF. The CDR3 DNA reads TGTGCCAGCAGTTCCCGCGTTAACTATGGCTACACCTTC.

This clone was detected only once. The chain carries TRBV19 and TRBJ1-1; possible D gene TRBD1, 6 bases. CDR3 size: 14 residues. The germline CDR1 and CDR2 sequences are LNHDA and SQIVND (reference sequence). With 3 bases removed from V and 6 bases from J, the gap between germline ends came to 14 bases. In DNA form, the CDR3 reads TGTGCCAGTAGTATCGGGGGGCAGTGGGCTGAAGCTTTCTTT. Translated, it gives CASSIGGQWAEAFF.

The chain employs TRBV11-2 and TRBJ1-1; D uncertain. Germline assignment: CDR1 SGHAT and CDR2 FQNNGV. Trimming removed 0 bases at V and 1 base at J, with 12 bases between. The CDR3 has 16 amino acids. DNA for the CDR3: TGTGCCAGCAGCTTAGACAGGAAATCAACGAACACTGAAGCTTTCTTT. Its translation is CASSLDRKSTNTEAFF.